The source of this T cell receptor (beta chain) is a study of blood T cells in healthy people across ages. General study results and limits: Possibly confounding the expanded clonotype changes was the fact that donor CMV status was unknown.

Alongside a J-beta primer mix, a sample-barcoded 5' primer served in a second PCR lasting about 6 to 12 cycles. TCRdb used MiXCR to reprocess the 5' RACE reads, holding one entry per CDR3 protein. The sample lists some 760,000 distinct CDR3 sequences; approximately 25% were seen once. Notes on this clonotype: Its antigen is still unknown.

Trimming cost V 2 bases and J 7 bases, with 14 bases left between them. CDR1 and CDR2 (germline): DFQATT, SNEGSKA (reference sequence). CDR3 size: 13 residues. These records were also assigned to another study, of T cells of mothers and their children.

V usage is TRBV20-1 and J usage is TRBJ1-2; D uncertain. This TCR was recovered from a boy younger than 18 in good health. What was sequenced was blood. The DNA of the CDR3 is TGCAGTGCTAGAACCAGAGCCTTGGGTGGCTACACCTTC. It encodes CSARTRALGGYTF.